A single sample is the source of the 28 T cell receptor beta chains below, sequenced in a study of Ad26.COV2.S vaccination and SARS-CoV-2 variants. Here immunoSEQ multiplex PCR was the method, and the copy in TCRdb shows in-frame clones only, minus some. The sample has some 320,000 clones; around four fifths are singletons. The treatment here: around 19 received Ad26.COV2.S at low or high dose, single or two shots; about five received placebo; per-sample allocation not given. Sampling was done on day 63 after the first vaccine or placebo injection. Here the sequenced sample was peripheral blood, taken in a trial of Ad26.COV2.S vaccine versus placebo. Source of these receptors: a person between 18 and 65 years old who received the Ad26.COV2.S COVID-19 vaccine or a placebo.

There are a few counts of this clone. This chain connects TRBV18 to TRBJ2-5; 10 bases match TRBD2. J lost 4 bases, V lost 4 bases, and 6 bases had no gene match. This CDR3 region has 15 residues. Germline V gives CDR1 KGHSH, CDR2 LQKENI. CDR3 sequence reads: CASSQLAGLGETQYF. For the CDR3, the DNA is TGTGCCAGCTCACAACTAGCGGGGCTCGGAGAGACCCAGTACTTC.

The chain is built from TRBV19 and TRBJ2-3; D not certain. CDR3 length equals 13 residues. Trimming took 5 bases from V and 4 from J, leaving 10 bases between them. Germline CDR1 and CDR2: LNHDA and SQIVND (reference sequence). CDR3 region: CASSLSRADTQYF. CDR3 nucleotide sequence: TGTGCCAGTAGTCTAAGTAGGGCAGATACGCAGTATTTT.

V gene TRBV7-9 combines with J gene TRBJ2-7; a weak D match, TRBD2 (6 bases). Germline V CDR1 and CDR2: SEHNR, FQNEAQ (reference sequence). V lost 5 bases and J lost 7, with 18 bases in between. CDR3 length equals 14 residues. The CDR3 loop reads CASSPTLSGGEQYF. The CDR3 nucleotides are TGTGCCAGCAGCCCCACCCTGAGTGGGGGGGAGCAGTACTTC.

This sequence joins TRBV19 and TRBJ2-4, with 7 bases aligning to TRBD1. The germline V gene has CDR1 LNHDA and CDR2 SQIVND (reference sequence). Trimming cost V 6 bases and J 0 bases; bases outside gene matches: 11. CDR3 length: 17 residues. The DNA of the CDR3 is TGTGCCAGTAGCAGACAGGGTTTGTCGCTAGCCAAAAACATTCAGTACTTC. Encoded protein: CASSRQGLSLAKNIQYF.

This clone was recorded a few times. CDR3 protein: CASSPGQRQGDRSYEQYF. The CDR3 DNA follows: TGCGCCAGCAGCCCGGGCCAAAGACAGGGGGATCGATCCTACGAGCAGTACTTC. The rearrangement uses TRBV5-1 and TRBJ2-7, with 9 bases lining up with TRBD1. CDR1 is SGHRS, CDR2 YFSETQ, per germline. The CDR3 runs to 18 residues. The junction had 15 bases not matched to a gene; V was cut back by 4 bases and J by 1 base.

The rearrangement links TRBV12-5 to TRBJ1-2; TRBD1 matches 9 bases. From germline, CDR1 is LGHNT and CDR2 FRNRAP. This CDR3 comprises 14 residues. V was clipped by 6 bases and J by 8 bases; unmatched bases: 10. Here the CDR3 reads CASGLPDRGNGYTF. For the CDR3, the DNA is TGTGCTAGTGGCCTCCCGGACAGGGGTAACGGCTACACCTTC.

Notes on this clone: The sample holds other DNA sequences that translate to the same CDR3. The genes are TRBV5-1 and TRBJ1-1, with a tentative D call TRBD1 (5 bases). The CDR3 length is 14 residues. V lost 0 bases and J lost 3, with 9 bases in between. Germline lookup yields CDR1 SGHRS and CDR2 YFSETQ. CDR3 sequence reads: CASSLAGGYTEAFF. The CDR3 DNA follows: TGCGCCAGCAGCTTGGCCGGGGGGTACACTGAAGCTTTCTTT.

The chain has TRBV27 and TRBJ2-2, with TRBD1 matching over 9 bases. Germline CDR1 is MNHEY and CDR2 is SMNVEV (reference sequence). J lost 0 bases, V lost 4 bases, and 18 bases had no gene match. The CDR3 is 21 amino acids. CDR3 region: CASSSYTGDRTGASNTGELFF. The CDR3 nucleotides read TGTGCCAGCAGTTCGTATACGGGGGATAGGACAGGGGCCTCGAACACCGGGGAGCTGTTTTTT.

This clone was detected only a few times. The rearrangement links TRBV5-4 to TRBJ2-1; 7 bases are shared with TRBD1. The CDR3 sequence is 13 residues long. The germline V gene encodes CDR1 SGHNT and CDR2 YYREEE (reference sequence). With 4 bases clipped from V and 9 bases from J, the junction kept 7 bases outside the gene matches. The CDR3 DNA reads TGTGCCAGCAGCCTCCGGACAGGCGGTGAGCAGTTCTTC. This encodes CASSLRTGGEQFF.

The genes are TRBV6-5 and TRBJ1-6; D unresolved. The germline CDR1 and CDR2 sequences are MNHEY and SVGAGI. There are 16 residues in the CDR3. Trimming removed 2 bases from V and 3 bases from J, with 11 bases in between. Here the CDR3 reads CASSYGPRHYNSPLHF. CDR3 DNA sequence: TGTGCCAGCAGTTACGGACCGAGGCACTATAATTCACCCCTCCACTTT.

This chain connects TRBV12-5 to TRBJ2-7; TRBD1 matches 7 bases. The CDR3 spans 15 residues. Losses at the gene ends were 6 bases for V and 4 bases for J; bases not matched to a gene: 12. The germline V gene encodes CDR1 LGHNT and CDR2 FRNRAP. CDR3 sequence (DNA): TGTGCTAGTGGCCATACGGGACAGCTTTTATACGAGCAGTACTTC. It is translated as CASGHTGQLLYEQYF.

The chain combines TRBV29-1 with TRBJ2-5; the match to TRBD2 covers 12 bases. This CDR3 contains 16 residues. Germline CDR1 reads SQVTM; CDR2 reads ANQGSEA. Trimming took 5 bases from V and 5 from J; bases not matched to a gene: 12. As DNA, the CDR3 is TGCAGCGTTTCCGGGACTAGCGGGTTGTCGAGGGAGACCCAGTACTTC. This gives the protein CSVSGTSGLSRETQYF.

This sequence joins TRBV11-2 and TRBJ2-7; no clear D. The CDR3 sequence is 11 residues long. CDR1 and CDR2 from the germline V gene are SGHAT and FQNNGV. Trimming cost V 5 bases and J 3 bases, with 5 bases left between them. CDR3 DNA: TGTGCCAGCAGCAAAAGCTACGAGCAGTACTTC. Its translation: CASSKSYEQYF.

The rearrangement links TRBV3-1 (or the pseudogene TRBV3-2) to TRBJ1-1; the match to TRBD1 covers 12 bases. Germline CDR1 LGHDT, CDR2 YNNKEL (reference sequence). There are 16 residues in the CDR3. The J segment lost 3 bases and the V segment lost 1 base, leaving 3 bases of the junction unmatched. The CDR3 DNA is TGTGCCAGCAGCCAAGGGGGGACAGGGGGCCACACTGAAGCTTTCTTT. It encodes CASSQGGTGGHTEAFF.

The chain joins TRBV6-1 to TRBJ2-4, with TRBD1 matching over 10 bases. The CDR3 sequence is 18 residues long. The V and J ends lost 2 bases and 3 bases, in that order; junction bases with no gene match: 10. Germline CDR1 and CDR2: MNHNS and SASEGT. CDR3 sequence: CASSERQGATFGKNIQYF. CDR3 in DNA: TGTGCCAGCAGTGAAAGACAGGGGGCTACATTCGGCAAAAACATTCAGTACTTC.

The gene calls are TRBV5-4 and TRBJ1-2; D gene unclear. This CDR3 spans 13 amino acids. The V gene's germline CDR1 is SGHNT and CDR2 YYREEE (reference sequence). Trimming took 0 bases from V and 6 from J, leaving 9 bases between them. DNA for the CDR3: TGTGCCAGCAGCTTGGTACAGCCCGATGGCTACACCTTC. This encodes CASSLVQPDGYTF.

The chain has TRBV19 and TRBJ2-7, with D unresolved. V was pared by 8 bases and J by 6 bases, with 11 bases between. Germline V gene data show CDR1 as LNHDA and CDR2 as SQIVND (reference sequence). This CDR3 is built from 11 residues. DNA of the CDR3: TGTGCCAGTCGAGACTTAGGCGAGCAGTACTTC. It encodes CASRDLGEQYF.

The chain has TRBV7-2 and TRBJ1-1, with TRBD1 matching over 7 bases. The CDR3 is 15 residues long. V was pared by 2 bases and J by 6 bases, with 9 bases of the junction left unmatched. Germline CDR1 is SGHTA and CDR2 is FQGNSA. Here the CDR3 reads CASSLTTTGKPEAFF. In DNA form, the CDR3 reads TGTGCCAGCAGCTTAACTACGACAGGGAAGCCTGAAGCTTTCTTT. The full variable domain, completed using reference TRBV7-2 and TRBJ1-1, is GAGVSQSPSNKVTEKGKDVELRCDPISGHTALYWYRQSLGQGLEFLIYFQGNSAPDKSGLPSDRFSAERTGGSVSTLTIQRTQQEDSAVYLCASSLTTTGKPEAFFGQGTRLTVV.

This rearrangement joins TRBV25-1 to TRBJ1-2; 9 bases fit TRBD1. This CDR3 region has 14 residues. Germline assignment: CDR1 MGHDK and CDR2 SYGVNS. V lost 10 bases and J lost 5; bases outside the gene matches: 11. This CDR3 is CATSTGGIIYGYTF. CDR3 DNA sequence: TGTGCCACCTCGACAGGGGGAATCATTTATGGCTACACCTTC.

The chain couples TRBV4-2 to TRBJ1-1; D not resolved. Germline V gene sequence: CDR1 LGHNA, CDR2 YNFKEQ. The CDR3 runs 13 residues. V was trimmed by 0 bases and J by 7 bases, leaving 9 bases between them. The CDR3 sequence is CASSQDGIVEAFF. CDR3 DNA sequence: TGTGCCAGCAGCCAAGATGGCATAGTTGAAGCTTTCTTT.

In the case of this clone: One end of the junction fails to match germline, which may point to a read error. CDR3 DNA: TGTGCCAGCAGCGTAGGACAGGGGAACTACGAGCAGTACTTC. This sequence encodes CASSVGQGNYEQYF. The chain links TRBV13 to TRBJ2-7, with TRBD1 matching 9 bases. The CDR3 sequence is 14 residues long. CDR1 is PRHDT, CDR2 FYEKMQ, per germline (reference sequence).

The gene calls are TRBV19 and TRBJ1-1, with unresolved D. The germline V gene has CDR1 LNHDA and CDR2 SQIVND (reference sequence). There are 13 residues in the CDR3. Trimming took off 6 bases at V and 2 bases at J, with 10 bases between the two ends. The CDR3 here is CASRRSPNTEAFF. For the CDR3, the DNA is TGTGCCAGTAGGAGGAGTCCAAACACTGAAGCTTTCTTT.

The V and J genes are TRBV3-1 (or the pseudogene TRBV3-2) and TRBJ1-5; D uncertain. Germline CDR1 and CDR2: LGHDT and YNNKEL (reference sequence). The V end lost 3 bases, the J end lost 0 bases, and 6 bases lay between the germline ends. This CDR3 contains 14 residues. The CDR3 nucleotides are TGTGCCAGCAGCCATACAGATAGCAATCAGCCCCAGCATTTT. This codes for CASSHTDSNQPQHF.

V usage is TRBV28 and J usage is TRBJ1-2; 8 positions match TRBD1. Germline V CDR1 and CDR2: MDHEN, SYDVKM. Trimming removed 6 bases from V and 7 bases from J; junction bases left unmatched: 13. The CDR3 spans 15 residues. CDR3 nucleotide sequence: TGTGCCAGCAGAGATACCCCAGGGGGCGCGGCTGGCTACACCTTC. It encodes CASRDTPGGAAGYTF.

The chain uses TRBV7-9 and TRBJ1-2, with no clear D. CDR1 is SEHNR, CDR2 FQNEAQ, per germline (reference sequence). The V and J ends lost 10 bases and 1 base respectively, with 1 base between them. There are 9 residues in the CDR3. The CDR3, as DNA: TGTGCCATTAACTATGGCTACACCTTC. Protein product: CAINYGYTF.

The genes are TRBV7-9 and TRBJ2-7, with D uncertain. V lost 1 base and J lost 1, with 8 bases in between. The CDR3 is 14 residues long. Germline values: CDR1 SEHNR, CDR2 FQNEAQ (reference sequence). In DNA, the CDR3 is TGTGCCAGCAGCTTAGTCGCCGATTCCTACGAGCAGTACTTC. It yields the protein CASSLVADSYEQYF.

As to this clone: Other DNA sequences in the sample encode the same CDR3. The J gene is TRBJ2-1, the V gene TRBV9; no clear D gene. V was trimmed by 5 bases and J by 4 bases, leaving 4 bases between them. The CDR3 runs 11 residues. The germline gives CDR1 SGDLS, CDR2 YYNGEE. This chain's CDR3 is CASSGYNEQFF. The CDR3, as DNA: TGTGCCAGCAGTGGGTACAATGAGCAGTTCTTC.

This rearrangement joins TRBV7-6 to TRBJ1-2; 8 bases fit TRBD1. Losses at the gene ends were 1 base for V and 8 bases for J; bases not matched to a gene: 15. CDR3 length equals 17 residues. The germline V gene has CDR1 SGHVS and CDR2 FNYEAQ. DNA for the CDR3: TGTGCCAGCAGCTTAGGGGGGGACAGGTTGTCGGCGGGAGGCTACACCTTC. Protein: CASSLGGDRLSAGGYTF.